The 27 T cell receptor beta chains below were found in one sample sequenced in a study of T cells in Graves' hyperthyroidism and ophthalmopathy. Amplification yielded TCR beta CDR3 regions, with RNA transcripts as the source. HTBI primers were employed in a first-round RT-PCR of the TCR CDR3. Each CDR3 protein gets one entry after TCRdb re-called the multiplex PCR reads with MiXCR. The table includes 700,000 to 950,000 distinct CDR3 sequences, roughly a third detected once. The material sequenced was blood. The receptor source for this set is a woman aged 40 to 50 with Graves' hyperthyroidism.

This chain connects TRBV7-2 to TRBJ1-1; tentative D call: TRBD1 (5 bases). In germline, CDR1 is SGHTA, CDR2 FQGNSA. Trimming took 5 bases from V and 1 from J, leaving 14 bases between them. This CDR3 is built from 15 residues. The CDR3, as DNA: TGTGCCAGCAGCCAAGAATTTACAGGGAACACTGAAGCTTTCTTT. It is translated as CASSQEFTGNTEAFF. The full variable domain, with the rest looked up from reference TRBV7-2 and TRBJ1-1, is GAGVSQSPSNKVTEKGKDVELRCDPISGHTALYWYRQSLGQGLEFLIYFQGNSAPDKSGLPSDRFSAERTGGSVSTLTIQRTQQEDSAVYLCASSQEFTGNTEAFFGQGTRLTVV.

This sequence joins TRBV15 and TRBJ2-1, with D perhaps matching TRBD1 or TRBD2 (6 bases each). Looked up from germline, CDR1 is LNHNV and CDR2 is YYDKDF (reference sequence). This CDR3 spans 17 amino acids. The V end lost 2 bases, the J end lost 4 bases, and 18 bases lay between the germline ends. DNA for the CDR3: TGTGCCACCAGCAGAACAACGAGGGGGAGGAGGTACAATGAGCAGTTCTTC. It yields the protein CATSRTTRGRRYNEQFF.

In its sample, this clonotype was seen a few times. V and J are TRBV24-1 and TRBJ1-2; TRBD1 agrees at 7 bases. This CDR3 has 14 residues. CDR1 and CDR2 from the germline V gene are KGHDR and SFDVKD. The V gene end was trimmed by 4 bases and the J gene end by 4 bases; junction bases not matched to a gene: 5. The CDR3 spells CATSETGRIYGYTF. In nucleotides, the CDR3 is TGTGCCACCAGTGAGACAGGGCGGATCTATGGCTACACCTTC.

The chain carries TRBV12-3 or TRBV12-4 and TRBJ1-2; D possibly corresponds to TRBD1 (5 bases). The CDR3 spans 16 residues. The V end lost 5 bases, the J end lost 1 base, and 17 bases lay between the germline ends. In DNA form, the CDR3 reads TGTGCCAGCAGTCCGAAAGGCCGGGACTTTAACTATGGCTACACCTTC. Translating it yields CASSPKGRDFNYGYTF.

The chain's CDR3 is CASSPEGMNTEAFF. CDR3 sequence (DNA): TGTGCCAGCAGCCCTGAGGGGATGAACACTGAAGCTTTCTTT. The chain is built from TRBV7-9 and TRBJ1-1; D is possibly TRBD1 (5 bases). The V gene's germline CDR1 is SEHNR and CDR2 FQNEAQ (reference sequence). The CDR3 consists of 14 residues. Trimming removed 5 bases at V and 0 bases at J, with 10 bases between.

The chain combines TRBV19 with TRBJ2-1, with 12 bases lining up with TRBD2. This CDR3 spans 16 amino acids. Trimming at V came to 5 bases and at J to 12 bases, leaving 14 bases not matched to a gene. The germline gives CDR1 LNHDA, CDR2 SQIVND (reference sequence). The CDR3 loop is CASSPHRELAGGRQFF. The CDR3 nucleotides read TGTGCCAGTAGTCCCCACCGCGAGCTAGCGGGAGGGAGGCAGTTCTTC.

For this clonotype: One junction end disagrees with the germline gene, perhaps due to a read error. The chain couples TRBV12-3 or TRBV12-4 to TRBJ2-5; D might be TRBD1 or TRBD2, each matching 5 bases. This CDR3 is built from 13 residues. CDR3 DNA: TGTGCCGGCAGACGACAGCCTGGAGGGACCCAGTACTTC. Translating it yields CAGRRQPGGTQYF.

A note on this clonotype: This could be a read error, since a much larger clone is one nucleotide away. No conserved phenylalanine or tryptophan ends this CDR3, so it is likely a read error. The chain couples TRBV5-1 to TRBJ1-1, with D hard to call. Per germline, CDR1 SGHRS and CDR2 YFSETQ. V dropped 4 bases and J dropped 3 bases, with 10 bases sitting between them. The CDR3 runs 13 residues. The CDR3, as DNA: TGCGCCAGCAGCCAACTGGCGGACACTGAAGCTTTCCTT. It yields the protein CASSQLADTEAFL.

This clonotype was detected ten times or more. The chain is built from TRBV20-1 and TRBJ1-5, with D hard to call. CDR3 length equals 12 residues. Germline CDR1 and CDR2: DFQATT and SNEGSKA (reference sequence). V was trimmed by 4 bases and J by 6 bases, leaving 10 bases between them. DNA for the CDR3: TGCAGTGCTACGGACGGGCGTCAGCCCCAGCATTTT. This translates into CSATDGRQPQHF.

V gene TRBV20-1 combines with J gene TRBJ2-7; D not resolved. This CDR3 is 14 amino acids long. V was trimmed by 5 bases and J by 0 bases, leaving 14 bases between them. Germline values: CDR1 DFQATT, CDR2 SNEGSKA (reference sequence). CDR3 DNA sequence: TGCAGTGCTGTCACAGTCGAGAGCTCCTACGAGCAGTACTTC. Its protein product is CSAVTVESSYEQYF.

The gene calls are TRBV6-6 and TRBJ2-3, with 9 bases that match TRBD2. The germline gives CDR1 MNHNY, CDR2 SVGAGI (reference sequence). The CDR3 is made up of 16 amino acids. V dropped 8 bases and J dropped 1; count of bases not matched to a gene: 10. For the CDR3, the DNA is TGTGCCAGCGCGGGGGGGCCCTCCATCGGCACAGATACGCAGTATTTT. Translating it yields CASAGGPSIGTDTQYF.

This clonotype showed up many times. The V and J genes are TRBV20-1 and TRBJ1-5, with 7 bases that match TRBD1. The CDR3 has 14 residues. Germline assignment: CDR1 DFQATT and CDR2 SNEGSKA (reference sequence). V shed 4 bases and J 2 bases; nucleotides not matched to a gene: 5. The CDR3 sequence: CSAIPGQGNQPQHF. The CDR3 DNA follows: TGCAGTGCTATCCCCGGACAGGGCAATCAGCCCCAGCATTTT.

The chain employs TRBV28 and TRBJ1-2; 7 bases fit TRBD1. Germline assignment: CDR1 MDHEN and CDR2 SYDVKM. CDR3 length equals 11 residues. The CDR3 here is CAVTGDDGYTF. CDR3 coding DNA: TGTGCGGTTACAGGGGACGATGGCTACACCTTC.

This clonotype was seen a handful of times. This rearrangement joins TRBV4-3 to TRBJ2-5; the match to TRBD2 covers 9 bases. CDR1 is LGHNA and CDR2 is YSLEER in the germline V gene. J lost 11 bases, V lost 0 bases, and 7 bases had no gene match. The CDR3 runs to 14 residues. The CDR3 protein is CASSQDRSSGIQYF. CDR3 DNA sequence: TGCGCCAGCAGCCAAGATCGTTCTAGCGGGATACAGTACTTC.

At least ten counts were recorded for this clonotype. The V gene is TRBV19, the J gene TRBJ1-3; 8 bases align to TRBD1. The ends lost 5 bases at V and 3 bases at J; junction bases unmatched: 3. This CDR3 has 14 residues. Germline CDR1 is LNHDA and CDR2 is SQIVND (reference sequence). The CDR3 loop is CASSRTGIGNTIYF. DNA of the CDR3: TGTGCCAGTAGTCGGACAGGGATTGGAAACACCATATATTTT.

This clonotype was found once. A read error may be the cause here, since a much bigger clone is one base away. The chain recombines TRBV9 with TRBJ2-7; no firm D call. The DNA end favors TRBJ2-1, so the J call may be wrong. The CDR3 is made up of 15 amino acids. Germline lookup yields CDR1 SGDLS and CDR2 YYNGEE. The DNA for the CDR3 is TGTGCCAGCAGCGTAGGGATCGAGGCGAGCTACGAGCAGTTCTTC. Encoded protein: CASSVGIEASYEQFF.

The chain combines TRBV20-1 with TRBJ2-5; possible D gene TRBD2, 5 bases. From germline, CDR1 is DFQATT and CDR2 SNEGSKA (reference sequence). CDR3 length: 12 residues. Trimming took 3 bases from V and 3 from J, leaving 8 bases between them. Here the CDR3 DNA reads TGCAGTGCTAGGTCGGGGAAAGAGACCCAGTACTTC. Translation gives CSARSGKETQYF.

This clonotype was seen many times. The CDR3 DNA follows: TGTGCCAGCAGCTTTTACCAGGGCGAGCAGTACTTC. It yields the protein CASSFYQGEQYF. The chain links TRBV7-2 to TRBJ2-7; a weak D match, TRBD1 (5 bases). The CDR3 covers 12 residues. Trimming stripped 3 bases from V and 6 bases from J, with 9 bases between. Looked up from germline, CDR1 is SGHTA and CDR2 is FQGNSA. Based on the CDR3 plus reference TRBV7-2 and TRBJ2-7, the full variable domain is GAGVSQSPSNKVTEKGKDVELRCDPISGHTALYWYRQSLGQGLEFLIYFQGNSAPDKSGLPSDRFSAERTGGSVSTLTIQRTQQEDSAVYLCASSFYQGEQYFGPGTRLTVT.

Remarks on this clonotype: It is unclear where the CDR3 begins or ends on the DNA, so no DNA is shown, and the CDR3 is as TCRdb lists it. The J gene is TRBJ1-3, the V gene TRBV10-3; TRBD1, as called in the table, went unchecked against the DNA. The CDR3 contains 19 residues when both ends are counted. Germline loops: CDR1 ENHRY, CDR2 SYGVKD. The CDR3 sequence: CAISGGGTEAFFGQGTIYF.

This clonotype was observed many times. The chain uses TRBV6-6 and TRBJ1-1, with D tentatively TRBD1 (6 bases). The CDR3 is 14 residues long. V lost 11 bases to trimming and J lost 1 base, with 17 bases between them. CDR1 and CDR2 (germline): MNHNY, SVGAGI (reference sequence). CDR3 residues: CASSRGAGNTEAFF. The CDR3, as DNA: TGTGCCTCGAGCCGGGGGGCTGGGAACACTGAAGCTTTCTTT.

This clonotype was detected ten times or more. The genes are TRBV7-3 and TRBJ1-2; 7 bases map to TRBD1. The V gene end was trimmed by 2 bases and the J gene end by 6 bases; junction bases not matched to a gene: 9. The CDR3 length is 15 residues. CDR1 and CDR2 from the germline V gene are SGHTA and FQGTGA. CDR3 DNA: TGTGCCAGCAGCTTAGATGAGGGGGCGCGAGATGGCTACACCTTC. Translating gives CASSLDEGARDGYTF.

The J gene is TRBJ1-1, the V gene TRBV4-1, with D unclear. CDR3 size: 13 residues. Germline CDR1 is MGHRA and CDR2 is YSYEKL. Trimming pared 0 bases from V and 11 bases from J, leaving 13 bases between. CDR3 DNA sequence: TGCGCCAGCAGCCAAGACAGAGAGACCACGGCTTTCTTT. Translating gives CASSQDRETTAFF.

This clonotype was seen at least ten times. The V gene is TRBV29-1, the J gene TRBJ1-3; unclear D gene. Trimming took 0 bases from V and 3 from J, leaving 9 bases between them. Per germline, CDR1 SQVTM and CDR2 ANQGSEA. The CDR3 is 14 amino acids. CDR3 loop: CSVEDEADGNTIYF. The CDR3 DNA reads as TGCAGCGTTGAAGATGAGGCGGATGGAAACACCATATATTTT.

Concerning this clonotype: The junction departs from germline at one end; a sequencing error may be responsible. The chain is built from TRBV6-1 and TRBJ1-1; D is unclear. Germline V CDR1 and CDR2: MNHNS, SASEGT. The CDR3 has 9 residues. In nucleotides, the CDR3 is TGTGCCAGCAGAGAAGGAGCTCTCTTT. Translation: CASREGALF.

The rearrangement links TRBV7-2 to TRBJ1-6; no clear D. This CDR3 spans 18 amino acids. V lost 5 bases to trimming and J lost 0 bases, with 17 bases between them. Germline lookup yields CDR1 SGHTA and CDR2 FQGNSA. In DNA form, the CDR3 reads TGTGCCAGCAGCAAGATTCGTTCTGGAAGCTCCTATAATTCACCCCTCCACTTT. Protein: CASSKIRSGSSYNSPLHF.

This clonotype has at least ten counts. The CDR3 loop reads CASSESVGTAIGGYTF. Written as DNA, the CDR3 is TGTGCCAGCAGTGAATCGGTGGGGACCGCCATCGGTGGCTACACCTTC. The chain recombines TRBV25-1 with TRBJ1-2, with D maybe TRBD1 (5 bases). Germline V lookup: CDR1 MGHDK, CDR2 SYGVNS. Between the trimmed V and J ends, which lost 1 base and 7 bases, there was a span of 19 bases. The CDR3 is 16 residues long.

This clonotype was recorded at least ten times. The chain recombines TRBV12-5 with TRBJ1-1; D perhaps matches TRBD1 (5 bases). Germline V gene data show CDR1 as LGHNT and CDR2 as FRNRAP. The CDR3 is made up of 13 amino acids. The V gene lost 7 bases and the J gene lost 5 bases, with 14 bases spanning the gap. Written as DNA, the CDR3 is TGTGCTAGTGCCTCACCCGGGGGAACTGAAGCTTTCTTT. Protein sequence: CASASPGGTEAFF.